The 15 T cell receptor beta chains listed next were all sequenced from one sample in a study of blood T cell repertoires in COVID-19. The protocol was immunoSEQ multiplex PCR, while the TCRdb copy is restricted to in-frame clones and leaves out a portion. The sample yields 60,000 to 70,000 clones, about 86% seen once. What was sequenced was peripheral blood. Receptors were obtained from a woman aged 60 to 75 with acute or convalescent COVID-19.

A word on this clone: The junction differs from germline at one of its ends, possibly a read error. The rearrangement links TRBV7-7 to TRBJ2-5, with a weak D call TRBD2 (7 bases). CDR3 length: 14 residues. Germline V gives CDR1 SSHAT, CDR2 FNYEAQ (reference sequence). CDR3 region: CASSPTGRVETQYF. The CDR3 DNA is TGTGCTAGCAGCCCAACAGGGAGGGTGGAGACCCAGTACTTC.

The rearrangement links TRBV6-5 to TRBJ2-7; weak D call: TRBD2 (6 bases). Germline V gene sequence: CDR1 MNHEY, CDR2 SVGAGI. The CDR3 covers 13 residues. Trimming took off 4 bases at V and 6 bases at J, with 13 bases between the two ends. The CDR3 nucleotides read TGTGCCAGCAGTTCGTTTGAAGCGGGCGAGCAGTACTTC. Its translation: CASSSFEAGEQYF.

The rearrangement joins TRBV5-4 to TRBJ2-7; 7 positions match TRBD1. Trimming removed 0 bases from V and 4 bases from J; junction bases left unmatched: 4. Germline CDR1 and CDR2: SGHNT and YYREEE (reference sequence). This CDR3 has 14 residues. In DNA form, the CDR3 reads TGTGCCAGCAGCTTGGGACAGGGCGTGTACGAGCAGTACTTC. This gives the protein CASSLGQGVYEQYF.

The rearrangement uses TRBV10-2 and TRBJ1-1; D might be TRBD1 (5 bases). Germline loops: CDR1 WSHSY, CDR2 SAAADI. This CDR3 comprises 13 residues. With 5 bases removed from V and 1 base from J, the gap between germline ends came to 8 bases. CDR3 bases: TGCGCCAGCAGTTTACAGGCGAACACTGAAGCTTTCTTT. Its translation: CASSLQANTEAFF.

The chain employs TRBV29-1 and TRBJ2-5, with D possibly TRBD1 on 5 matching bases. The V and J ends lost 2 bases and 4 bases respectively, with 8 bases between them. This CDR3 has 12 residues. Germline loops: CDR1 SQVTM, CDR2 ANQGSEA. DNA for the CDR3: TGCAGCGTTGAACTGGGGCTAGAGACCCAGTACTTC. The encoded protein is CSVELGLETQYF.

The chain employs TRBV2 and TRBJ2-6, with D possibly being TRBD1 (7 bases). CDR3 size: 18 residues. Germline values: CDR1 SNHLY, CDR2 FYNNEI. Trimming cost V 5 bases and J 0 bases, with 17 bases left between them. CDR3 DNA sequence: TGTGCCAGCAGTCGCCGGACAGGAGGGGCCTCTGGGGCCAACGTCCTGACTTTC. As protein: CASSRRTGGASGANVLTF.

This sequence joins TRBV28 and TRBJ2-1, with no clear D. Trimming pared 2 bases from V and 15 bases from J, leaving 14 bases between. This CDR3 is built from 12 residues. CDR1 MDHEN and CDR2 SYDVKM come from the germline V gene. CDR3 loop: CASSLVAVHPFF. The DNA of the CDR3 is TGTGCCAGCAGTTTAGTTGCAGTCCACCCGTTCTTC.

The CDR3 nucleotides are TGTGCCAGCAGCCCGGGGGGGACTAGCGGGGCCCCAGATACGCAGTATTTT. Protein sequence: CASSPGGTSGAPDTQYF. V is TRBV5-4 and J is TRBJ2-3; TRBD2 matches 13 bases. V shed 4 bases and J 4 bases; nucleotides not matched to a gene: 9. The CDR3 spans 17 residues. The germline CDR1 and CDR2 sequences are SGHNT and YYREEE (reference sequence).

V is TRBV14 and J is TRBJ2-5; D is perhaps TRBD2 (6 bases). With 5 bases removed from V and 5 bases from J, the gap between germline ends came to 18 bases. Germline V gene sequence: CDR1 SGHDN, CDR2 FVKESK. CDR3 length: 15 residues. CDR3 protein: CASSEGPLRGETQYF. CDR3 coding DNA: TGTGCCAGCAGCGAGGGACCTCTACGGGGGGAGACCCAGTACTTC.

The chain has TRBV7-6 and TRBJ1-2, with 8 nucleotides matching TRBD1. Germline-derived CDR1 and CDR2 are SGHVS and FNYEAQ. The CDR3 contains 15 residues. Trimming at V came to 5 bases and at J to 4 bases, leaving 9 bases not matched to a gene. CDR3 in amino acids: CASSTAGGGGYGYTF. The CDR3 bases are TGTGCCAGCAGCACGGCAGGGGGCGGAGGCTATGGCTACACCTTC.

The rearrangement links TRBV9 to TRBJ2-7; D is undetermined. V lost 4 bases, J lost 3 bases, and 17 bases lay in between. The CDR3 consists of 15 residues. Looked up from germline, CDR1 is SGDLS and CDR2 is YYNGEE. CDR3 coding DNA: TGTGCCAGCAGCCCCGATGACATTCCTCTCTACGAGCAGTACTTC. As protein: CASSPDDIPLYEQYF. Combining the CDR3 with reference TRBV9 and TRBJ2-7 gives the whole variable domain DSGVTQTPKHLITATGQRVTLRCSPRSGDLSVYWYQQSLDQGLQFLIQYYNGEERAKGNILERFSAQQFPDLHSELNLSSLELGDSALYFCASSPDDIPLYEQYFGPGTRLTVT.

This chain joins TRBV9 and TRBJ1-2, with 9 bases aligning to TRBD1. The V and J ends lost 3 bases and 3 bases, in that order; junction bases with no gene match: 6. Germline CDR1 is SGDLS and CDR2 is YYNGEE. This CDR3 contains 15 residues. The CDR3 protein is CASSAGQGLYYGYTF. As DNA, the CDR3 is TGTGCCAGCAGCGCTGGACAGGGGTTATACTATGGCTACACCTTC.

The chain employs TRBV5-4 and TRBJ2-1; D possibly corresponds to TRBD1 (6 bases). The germline V gene has CDR1 SGHNT and CDR2 YYREEE (reference sequence). V dropped 7 bases and J dropped 3 bases, with 20 bases sitting between them. The CDR3 consists of 16 residues. This CDR3 is CASGAYRDKGYNEQFF. The DNA for the CDR3 is TGTGCCAGCGGGGCTTACCGGGACAAGGGCTACAATGAGCAGTTCTTC.

This sequence joins TRBV29-1 and TRBJ1-2, with a possible D match to TRBD1 (6 bases). Germline loops: CDR1 SQVTM, CDR2 ANQGSEA. Trimming removed 4 bases at V and 5 bases at J, with 11 bases between. CDR3 size: 12 residues. DNA of the CDR3: TGCAGCGTTGGGACAGAGATGTATGGCTACACCTTC. Protein: CSVGTEMYGYTF.

The chain links TRBV6-5 to TRBJ1-1, with a weak D call TRBD1 (6 bases). Trimming took off 7 bases at V and 5 bases at J, with 14 bases between the two ends. There are 13 residues in the CDR3. From germline, CDR1 is MNHEY and CDR2 SVGAGI. CDR3 coding DNA: TGTGCCAGCATTAACAGGGTTCTTACTGAAGCTTTCTTT. Translating it yields CASINRVLTEAFF.